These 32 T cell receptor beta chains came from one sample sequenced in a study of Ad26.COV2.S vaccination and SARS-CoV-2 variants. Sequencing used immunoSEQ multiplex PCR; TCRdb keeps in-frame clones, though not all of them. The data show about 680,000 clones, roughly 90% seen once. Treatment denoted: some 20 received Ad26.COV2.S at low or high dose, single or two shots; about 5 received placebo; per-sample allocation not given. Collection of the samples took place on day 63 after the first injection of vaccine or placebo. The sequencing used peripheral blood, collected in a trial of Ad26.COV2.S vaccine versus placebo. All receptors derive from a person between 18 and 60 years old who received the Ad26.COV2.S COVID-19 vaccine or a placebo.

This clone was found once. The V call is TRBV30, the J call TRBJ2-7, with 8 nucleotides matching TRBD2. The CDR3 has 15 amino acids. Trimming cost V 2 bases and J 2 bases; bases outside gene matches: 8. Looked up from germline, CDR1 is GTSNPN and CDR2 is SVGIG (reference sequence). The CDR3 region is CAWSPPGGLAYEQYF. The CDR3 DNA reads TGTGCCTGGAGTCCCCCGGGGGGACTAGCCTACGAGCAGTACTTC.

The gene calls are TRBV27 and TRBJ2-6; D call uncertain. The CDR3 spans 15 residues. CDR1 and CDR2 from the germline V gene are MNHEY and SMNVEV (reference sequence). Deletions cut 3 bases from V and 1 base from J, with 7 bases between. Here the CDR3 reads CASSFYVSGANVLTF. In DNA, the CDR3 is TGTGCCAGCAGTTTCTACGTTTCTGGGGCCAACGTCCTGACTTTC.

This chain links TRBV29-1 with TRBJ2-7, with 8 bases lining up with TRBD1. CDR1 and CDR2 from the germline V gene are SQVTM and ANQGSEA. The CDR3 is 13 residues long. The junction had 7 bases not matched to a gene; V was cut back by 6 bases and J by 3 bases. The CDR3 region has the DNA TGCAGCGTATCAGGGGGCGAACTCTACGAGCAGTACTTC. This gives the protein CSVSGGELYEQYF.

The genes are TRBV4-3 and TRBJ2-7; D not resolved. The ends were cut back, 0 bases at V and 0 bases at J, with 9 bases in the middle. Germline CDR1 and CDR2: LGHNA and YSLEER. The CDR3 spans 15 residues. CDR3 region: CASSQDTASSYEQYF. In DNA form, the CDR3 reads TGCGCCAGCAGCCAAGATACGGCCAGCTCCTACGAGCAGTACTTC.

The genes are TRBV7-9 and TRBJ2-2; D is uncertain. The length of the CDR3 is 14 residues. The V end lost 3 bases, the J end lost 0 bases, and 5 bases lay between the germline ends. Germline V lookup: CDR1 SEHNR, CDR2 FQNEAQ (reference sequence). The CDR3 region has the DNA TGTGCCAGCAGCTTCTATACGAACACCGGGGAGCTGTTTTTT. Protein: CASSFYTNTGELFF. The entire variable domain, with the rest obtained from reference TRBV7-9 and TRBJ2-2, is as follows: DTGVSQNPRHKITKRGQNVTFRCDPISEHNRLYWYRQTLGQGPEFLTYFQNEAQLEKSRLLSDRFSAERPKGSFSTLEIQRTEQGDSAMYLCASSFYTNTGELFFGEGSRLTVL.

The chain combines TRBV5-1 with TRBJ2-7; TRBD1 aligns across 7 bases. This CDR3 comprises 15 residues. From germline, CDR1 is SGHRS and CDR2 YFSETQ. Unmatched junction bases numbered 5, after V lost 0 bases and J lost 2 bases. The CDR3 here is CASSLETGFPYEQYF. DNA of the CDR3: TGCGCCAGCAGCTTGGAGACAGGGTTCCCCTACGAGCAGTACTTC.

CDR3 sequence: CASSLVLRLAHNEQFF. In nucleotides, the CDR3 is TGTGCCAGCAGCTTAGTATTGAGACTAGCGCACAATGAGCAGTTCTTC. V usage is TRBV11-2 and J usage is TRBJ2-1; 8 nucleotides match TRBD2. The germline V gene encodes CDR1 SGHAT and CDR2 FQNNGV. With V trimmed by 1 base and J by 5 bases, 7 bases remained unmatched. The CDR3 sequence is 16 residues long. The full variable domain, with the rest looked up from reference TRBV11-2 and TRBJ2-1, is EAGVAQSPRYKIIEKRQSVAFWCNPISGHATLYWYQQILGQGPKLLIQFQNNGVVDDSQLPKDRFSAERLKGVDSTLKIQPAKLEDSAVYLCASSLVLRLAHNEQFFGPGTRLTVL.

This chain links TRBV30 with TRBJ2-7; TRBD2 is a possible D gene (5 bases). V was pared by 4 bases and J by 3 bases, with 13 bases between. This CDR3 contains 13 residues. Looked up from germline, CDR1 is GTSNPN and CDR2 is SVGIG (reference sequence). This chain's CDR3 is CAWMAGRSYEQYF. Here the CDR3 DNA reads TGTGCCTGGATGGCGGGCAGAAGCTACGAGCAGTACTTC.

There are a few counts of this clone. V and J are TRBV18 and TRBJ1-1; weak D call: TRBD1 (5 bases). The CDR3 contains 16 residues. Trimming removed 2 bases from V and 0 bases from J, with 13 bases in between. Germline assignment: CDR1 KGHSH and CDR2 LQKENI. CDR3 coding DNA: TGTGCCAGCTCACCAAATCGACAGAAAATGAACACTGAAGCTTTCTTT. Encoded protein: CASSPNRQKMNTEAFF.

CDR3 bases: TGTGCCAGCAGCTCGGGGCAGGGGATCGAGCAGTACTTC. Amino acid sequence: CASSSGQGIEQYF. This chain uses TRBV7-2 with TRBJ2-7; D perhaps matches TRBD1 (6 bases). Germline assignment: CDR1 SGHTA and CDR2 FQGNSA. The V end was cut by 4 bases, the J end by 6 bases, with 13 bases between. The CDR3 covers 13 residues. Full variable domain (missing parts from reference TRBV7-2 and TRBJ2-7): GAGVSQSPSNKVTEKGKDVELRCDPISGHTALYWYRQSLGQGLEFLIYFQGNSAPDKSGLPSDRFSAERTGGSVSTLTIQRTQQEDSAVYLCASSSGQGIEQYFGPGTRLTVT.

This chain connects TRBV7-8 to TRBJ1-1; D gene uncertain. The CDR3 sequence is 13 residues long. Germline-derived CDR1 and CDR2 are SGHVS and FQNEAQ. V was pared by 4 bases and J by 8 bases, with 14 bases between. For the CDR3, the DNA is TGTGCCAGCAGCTCGTCCCACCGCCCCGAAGCTTTCTTT. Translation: CASSSSHRPEAFF.

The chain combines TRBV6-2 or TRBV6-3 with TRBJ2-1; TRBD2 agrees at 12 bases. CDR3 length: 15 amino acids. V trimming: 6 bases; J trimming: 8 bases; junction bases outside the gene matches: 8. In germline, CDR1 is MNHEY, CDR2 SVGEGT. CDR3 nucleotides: TGTGCCAGCAGGCCTAGCGGGGGGGAATACCATGAGCAGTTCTTC. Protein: CASRPSGGEYHEQFF.

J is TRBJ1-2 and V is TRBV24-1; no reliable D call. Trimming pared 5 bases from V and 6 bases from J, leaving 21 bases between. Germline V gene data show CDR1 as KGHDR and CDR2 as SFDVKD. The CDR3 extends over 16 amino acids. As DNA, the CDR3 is TGTGCCACCAGTGCCCCCCGGGCCGACCACAAGGATGGCTACACCTTC. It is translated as CATSAPRADHKDGYTF.

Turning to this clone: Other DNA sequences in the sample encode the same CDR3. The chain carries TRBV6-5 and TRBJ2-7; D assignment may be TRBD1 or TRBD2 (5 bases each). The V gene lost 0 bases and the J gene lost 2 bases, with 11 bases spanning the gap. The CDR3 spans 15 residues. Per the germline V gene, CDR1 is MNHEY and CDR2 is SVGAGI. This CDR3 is CASSYSGATPYEQYF. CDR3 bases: TGTGCCAGCAGTTACTCCGGGGCTACCCCCTACGAGCAGTACTTC.

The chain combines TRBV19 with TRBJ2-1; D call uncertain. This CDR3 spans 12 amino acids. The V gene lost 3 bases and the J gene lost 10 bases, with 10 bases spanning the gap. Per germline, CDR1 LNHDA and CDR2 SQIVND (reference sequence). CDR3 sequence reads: CASSIGKYEQFF. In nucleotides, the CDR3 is TGTGCCAGTAGTATTGGAAAGTACGAGCAGTTCTTC.

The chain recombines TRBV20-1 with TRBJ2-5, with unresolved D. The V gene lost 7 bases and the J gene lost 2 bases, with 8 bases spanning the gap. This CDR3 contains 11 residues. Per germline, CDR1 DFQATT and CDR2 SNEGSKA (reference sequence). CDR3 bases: TGCAGTGGACGGTTTCAAGAGACCCAGTACTTC. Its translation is CSGRFQETQYF.

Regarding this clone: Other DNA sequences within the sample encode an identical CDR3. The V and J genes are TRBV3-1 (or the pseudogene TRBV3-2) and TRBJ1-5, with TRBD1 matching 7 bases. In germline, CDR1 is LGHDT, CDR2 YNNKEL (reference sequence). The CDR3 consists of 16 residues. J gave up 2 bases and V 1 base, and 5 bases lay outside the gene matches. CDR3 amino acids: CASSQGGGLGNQPQHF. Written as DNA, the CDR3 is TGTGCCAGCAGCCAAGGAGGGGGCTTGGGCAATCAGCCCCAGCATTTT.

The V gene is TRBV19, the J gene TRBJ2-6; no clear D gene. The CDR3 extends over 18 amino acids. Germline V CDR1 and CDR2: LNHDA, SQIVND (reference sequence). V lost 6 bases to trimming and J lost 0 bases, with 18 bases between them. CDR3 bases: TGTGCCAGTAGCCCGGAAGGCCCTACCTTCTCTGGGGCCAACGTCCTGACTTTC. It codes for CASSPEGPTFSGANVLTF.

The CDR3 here is CASIPPGNPPVSYTF. In DNA form, the CDR3 reads TGTGCCAGCATACCACCGGGCAATCCGCCCGTGAGCTACACCTTC. The J gene is TRBJ1-2, the V gene TRBV6-6; D remains unclear. V was pared by 7 bases and J by 9 bases, with 24 bases between. The CDR3 spans 15 residues. Germline V gives CDR1 MNHNY, CDR2 SVGAGI (reference sequence).

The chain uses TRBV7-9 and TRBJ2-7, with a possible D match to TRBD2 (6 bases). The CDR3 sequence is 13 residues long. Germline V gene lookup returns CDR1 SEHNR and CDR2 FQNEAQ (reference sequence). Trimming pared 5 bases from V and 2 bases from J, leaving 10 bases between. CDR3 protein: CASSPRETYEQYF. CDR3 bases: TGTGCCAGCAGCCCCCGGGAGACCTACGAGCAGTACTTC. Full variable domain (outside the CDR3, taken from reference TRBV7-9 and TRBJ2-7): DTGVSQNPRHKITKRGQNVTFRCDPISEHNRLYWYRQTLGQGPEFLTYFQNEAQLEKSRLLSDRFSAERPKGSFSTLEIQRTEQGDSAMYLCASSPRETYEQYFGPGTRLTVT.

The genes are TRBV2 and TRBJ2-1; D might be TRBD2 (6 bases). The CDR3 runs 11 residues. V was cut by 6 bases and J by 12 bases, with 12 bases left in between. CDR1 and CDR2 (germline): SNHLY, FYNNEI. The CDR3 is CASRWEDPQFF. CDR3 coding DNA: TGTGCCAGCAGGTGGGAGGACCCGCAGTTCTTC.

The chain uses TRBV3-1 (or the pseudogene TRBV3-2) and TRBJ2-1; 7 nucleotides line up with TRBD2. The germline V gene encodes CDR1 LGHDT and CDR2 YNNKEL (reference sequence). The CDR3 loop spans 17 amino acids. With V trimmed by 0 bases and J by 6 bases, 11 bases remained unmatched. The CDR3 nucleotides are TGTGCCAGCAGCCAAGATTCTAGCGGAAAAAGCAGCAATGAGCAGTTCTTC. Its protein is CASSQDSSGKSSNEQFF.

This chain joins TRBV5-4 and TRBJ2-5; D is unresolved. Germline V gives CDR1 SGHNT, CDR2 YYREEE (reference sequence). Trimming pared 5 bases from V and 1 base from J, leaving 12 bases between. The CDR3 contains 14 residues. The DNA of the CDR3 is TGTGCCAGCAGTTCACCTCTGTCCCAAGAGACCCAGTACTTC. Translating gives CASSSPLSQETQYF.

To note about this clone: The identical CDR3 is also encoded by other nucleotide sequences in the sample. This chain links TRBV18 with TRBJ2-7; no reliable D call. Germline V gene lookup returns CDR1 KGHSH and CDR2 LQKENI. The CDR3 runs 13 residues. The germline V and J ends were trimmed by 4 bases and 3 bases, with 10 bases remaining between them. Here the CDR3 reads CASSLGRSYEQYF. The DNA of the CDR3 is TGTGCCAGCTCACTCGGCAGGAGCTACGAGCAGTACTTC.

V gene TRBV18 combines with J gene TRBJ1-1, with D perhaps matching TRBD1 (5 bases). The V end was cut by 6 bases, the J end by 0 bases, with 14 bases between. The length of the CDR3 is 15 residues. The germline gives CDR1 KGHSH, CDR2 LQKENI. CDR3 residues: CASSKQQEMNTEAFF. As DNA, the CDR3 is TGTGCCAGCTCTAAACAACAGGAGATGAACACTGAAGCTTTCTTT.

Here the CDR3 DNA reads TGTGCCAGCAACCCCCCGGCTCAGGATACGCAGTATTTT. It specifies CASNPPAQDTQYF. The chain recombines TRBV5-6 with TRBJ2-3; D remains ambiguous. This CDR3 spans 13 amino acids. Germline lookup yields CDR1 SGHDT and CDR2 YYEEEE. The V end lost 6 bases, the J end lost 6 bases, and 14 bases lay between the germline ends.

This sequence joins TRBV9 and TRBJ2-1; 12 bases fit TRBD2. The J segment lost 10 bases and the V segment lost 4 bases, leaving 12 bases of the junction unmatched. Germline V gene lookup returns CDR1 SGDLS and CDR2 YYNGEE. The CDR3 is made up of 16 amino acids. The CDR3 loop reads CASSPGASGRAVEQFF. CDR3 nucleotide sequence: TGTGCCAGCAGCCCGGGGGCTAGCGGGAGGGCCGTAGAGCAGTTCTTC.

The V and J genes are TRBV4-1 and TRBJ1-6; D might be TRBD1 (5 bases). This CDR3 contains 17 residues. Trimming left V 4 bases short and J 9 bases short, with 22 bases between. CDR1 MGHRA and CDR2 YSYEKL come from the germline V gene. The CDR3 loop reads CASSPQTGAVKGSPLHF. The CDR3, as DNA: TGCGCCAGCAGCCCCCAGACTGGGGCAGTCAAGGGTTCACCCCTCCACTTT.

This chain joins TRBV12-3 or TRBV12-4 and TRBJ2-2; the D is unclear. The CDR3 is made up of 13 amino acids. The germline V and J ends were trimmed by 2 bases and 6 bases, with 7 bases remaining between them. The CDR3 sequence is CASSLQLSGELFF. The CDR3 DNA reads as TGTGCCAGCAGTTTACAGCTGTCCGGGGAGCTGTTTTTT.

CDR3 sequence reads: CASSQAGREQETQYF. For the CDR3, the DNA is TGTGCCAGTTCCCAGGCCGGCAGGGAACAAGAGACCCAGTACTTC. This chain connects TRBV27 to TRBJ2-5; the D gene is possibly TRBD1 (5 bases). Germline V lookup: CDR1 MNHEY, CDR2 SMNVEV (reference sequence). This CDR3 has 15 amino acids. Trimming pared 9 bases from V and 2 bases from J, leaving 19 bases between.

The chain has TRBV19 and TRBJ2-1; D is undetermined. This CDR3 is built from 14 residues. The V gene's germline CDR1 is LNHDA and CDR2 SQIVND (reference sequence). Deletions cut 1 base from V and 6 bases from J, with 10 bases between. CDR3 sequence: CASSIVRMSNEQFF. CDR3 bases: TGTGCCAGTAGTATAGTTAGGATGAGCAATGAGCAGTTCTTC.

CDR3 sequence: CASSPTGANSPLHF. The CDR3 DNA reads TGTGCCAGCAGCCCGACAGGGGCTAATTCACCCCTCCACTTT. V usage is TRBV11-1 and J usage is TRBJ1-6, with 8 nucleotides matching TRBD1. V shed 5 bases and J 6 bases; nucleotides not matched to a gene: 3. Germline CDR1 and CDR2: SGHAT and FQDESV (reference sequence). The CDR3 is 14 residues long.